This passage covers 5 T cell receptor beta chains from one sample sequenced in a study of cytomegalovirus exposure and HLA in healthy donors. It was with 60 Vbeta and 13 Jbeta primers that the PCR ran. Measured with immunoSEQ multiplex PCR; TCRdb has only the in-frame clones, and not every one. The sample carries 100,000 or so clones, around three quarters recorded once. Sequencing input: PBMCs. The source is a woman aged 40 to 50 in good health and CMV-seronegative.

The chain employs TRBV2 and TRBJ1-1, with D unresolved. Deletions cut 4 bases from V and 7 bases from J, with 7 bases between. Germline assignment: CDR1 SNHLY and CDR2 FYNNEI. The CDR3 runs to 11 residues. CDR3: CASSVRGEAFF. CDR3 in DNA: TGTGCCAGCAGTGTGAGAGGTGAAGCTTTCTTT.

V usage is TRBV5-6 and J usage is TRBJ2-5; D is undetermined. The CDR3 is 13 amino acids. Germline values: CDR1 SGHDT, CDR2 YYEEEE. Between the trimmed V and J ends, which lost 0 bases and 4 bases, there was a span of 7 bases. DNA of the CDR3: TGTGCCAGCAGCTTGGCCAACTCAGAGACCCAGTACTTC. The encoded protein is CASSLANSETQYF.

The chain employs TRBV28 and TRBJ2-3, with a weak D call TRBD2 (5 bases). The germline V and J ends were trimmed by 3 bases and 0 bases, with 10 bases remaining between them. The CDR3 sequence is 15 residues long. The germline V gene encodes CDR1 MDHEN and CDR2 SYDVKM. CDR3 residues: CASSFWRSSTDTQYF. In DNA form, the CDR3 reads TGTGCCAGCAGTTTTTGGAGGTCTAGCACAGATACGCAGTATTTT. The full variable domain, with the rest looked up from reference TRBV28 and TRBJ2-3, is DVKVTQSSRYLVKRTGEKVFLECVQDMDHENMFWYRQDPGLGLRLIYFSYDVKMKEKGDIPEGYSVSREKKERFSLILESASTNQTSMYLCASSFWRSSTDTQYFGPGTRLTVL.

V gene TRBV27 combines with J gene TRBJ1-1, with D perhaps matching TRBD1 (6 bases). Trimming cost V 8 bases and J 4 bases, with 11 bases left between them. Germline assignment: CDR1 MNHEY and CDR2 SMNVEV (reference sequence). The CDR3 totals 12 residues. CDR3 amino acids: CASSDRLTEAFF. CDR3 bases: TGTGCCAGCTCGGACAGACTCACTGAAGCTTTCTTT.

The rearrangement uses TRBV27 and TRBJ2-2; TRBD2 is a possible D gene (5 bases). This CDR3 is built from 13 residues. The germline V gene encodes CDR1 MNHEY and CDR2 SMNVEV (reference sequence). V lost 6 bases, J lost 4 bases, and 9 bases lay in between. The CDR3 is CASSYSGTGELFF. The DNA for the CDR3 is TGTGCCAGCAGCTACAGCGGCACCGGGGAGCTGTTTTTT.